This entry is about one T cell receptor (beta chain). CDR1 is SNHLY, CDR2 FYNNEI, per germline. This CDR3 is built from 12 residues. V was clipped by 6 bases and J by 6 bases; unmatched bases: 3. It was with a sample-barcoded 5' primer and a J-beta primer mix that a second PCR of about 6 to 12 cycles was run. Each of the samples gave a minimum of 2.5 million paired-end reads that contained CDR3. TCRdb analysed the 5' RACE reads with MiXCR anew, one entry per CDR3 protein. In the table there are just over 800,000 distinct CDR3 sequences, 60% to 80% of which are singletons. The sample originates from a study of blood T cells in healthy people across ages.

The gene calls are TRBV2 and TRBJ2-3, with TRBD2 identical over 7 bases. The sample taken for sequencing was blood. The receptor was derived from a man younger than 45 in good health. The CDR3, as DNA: TGTGCCAGCAGAGGACTAGGGGATACGCAGTATTTT. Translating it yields CASRGLGDTQYF. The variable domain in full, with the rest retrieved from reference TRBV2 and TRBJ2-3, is EPEVTQTPSHQVTQMGQEVILRCVPISNHLYFYWYRQILGQKVEFLVSFYNNEISEKSEIFDDQFSVERPDGSNFTLKIRSTKLEDSAMYFCASRGLGDTQYFGPGTRLTVL.